Listed here are 19 T cell receptor beta chains from one sample, sequenced in a study of CD8 T cells in ankylosing spondylitis (dated by TCRdb to about 2017). The receptor library was made with 5' RACE. Sequencing relied on an Illumina HiSeq 2500. TCRdb reprocessing: public reads trimmed at Q25 with fastp, clones called with MiXCR, in-frame beta chains kept. Rows with a matching CDR3 protein are joined into one entry that keeps the most common DNA and genes. The sample contains over 200,000 distinct CDR3 sequences, about 11% of them found a single time. The ten largest clones capture about 20% of the sample. The material sequenced was blood, either unsorted or a sorted T cell fraction (not recorded which). Source of these receptors: a male donor with ankylosing spondylitis or in good health (not recorded which).

This clonotype was seen a few times. V gene TRBV5-5 combines with J gene TRBJ2-3, with D maybe TRBD1 (6 bases). V lost 2 bases and J lost 4, with 11 bases in between. The CDR3 consists of 14 residues. The V gene's germline CDR1 is SGHKS and CDR2 YYEKEE (reference sequence). In nucleotides, the CDR3 is TGTGCCAGCAGCTTCCGGGCAGGGGCAGATACGCAGTATTTT. Protein product: CASSFRAGADTQYF.

This clonotype was counted between two and nine times. This chain's CDR3 is CSVTPMDPGAGGYTF. CDR3 DNA: TGCAGCGTTACGCCGATGGACCCAGGGGCTGGTGGCTACACCTTC. This sequence joins TRBV29-1 and TRBJ1-2, with D possibly TRBD1 on 6 matching bases. The germline V and J ends were trimmed by 5 bases and 7 bases, with 23 bases remaining between them. Germline V gene data show CDR1 as SQVTM and CDR2 as ANQGSEA. The CDR3 runs 15 residues. Supplemented by reference TRBV29-1 and TRBJ1-2, the full variable domain reads SAVISQKPSRDICQRGTSLTIQCQVDSQVTMMFWYRQQPGQSLTLIATANQGSEATYESGFVIDKFPISRPNLTFSTLTVSNMSPEDSSIYLCSVTPMDPGAGGYTFGSGTRLTVV.

This clonotype has at least ten counts. The chain combines TRBV20-1 with TRBJ1-6; a weak D match, TRBD1 (5 bases). Germline CDR1 DFQATT, CDR2 SNEGSKA (reference sequence). This CDR3 contains 15 residues. V lost 3 bases and J 6 bases, leaving 15 bases between the germline ends. The CDR3 sequence is CSASRQFGLNSPLHF. CDR3 in DNA: TGCAGTGCTAGCAGACAGTTTGGACTTAATTCACCCCTCCACTTT.

This clonotype occurred many times. The chain couples TRBV12-3 or TRBV12-4 to TRBJ1-2; 8 bases line up with TRBD1. The CDR3 runs 14 residues. V shed 4 bases and J 7 bases; nucleotides not matched to a gene: 8. This CDR3 reads CASSSGQVLGGYTF. In nucleotides, the CDR3 is TGTGCCAGCAGTTCGGGACAGGTGTTGGGTGGCTACACCTTC.

This clonotype was observed a handful of times. The chain uses TRBV6-1 and TRBJ2-5; TRBD1 might be the D (6 bases). In germline, CDR1 is MNHNS, CDR2 SASEGT. This CDR3 region has 14 residues. Trimming stripped 2 bases from V and 5 bases from J, with 12 bases between. In DNA, the CDR3 is TGTGCCAGCAGTGAATCACAGGGTTGGGAGACCCAGTACTTC. It specifies CASSESQGWETQYF.

The V and J genes are TRBV20-1 and TRBJ2-2, with 8 bases fitting TRBD2. Per the germline V gene, CDR1 is DFQATT and CDR2 is SNEGSKA (reference sequence). This CDR3 comprises 17 residues. DNA for the CDR3: TGCAGGGCCCCGGCCCCGGGACTAGTTCAGAACACCGGGGAGCTGTTTTTT. Its translation: CRAPAPGLVQNTGELFF.

This clonotype was recorded many times. The rearrangement joins TRBV9 to TRBJ2-1; D is unclear. The CDR3 has 14 amino acids. Trimming removed 0 bases from V and 2 bases from J, with 6 bases in between. CDR1 and CDR2 (germline): SGDLS, YYNGEE. CDR3 in DNA: TGTGCCAGCAGCGTAGGTCGGGCCTACAATGAGCAGTTCTTC. It specifies CASSVGRAYNEQFF.

This clonotype was seen repeatedly, ten times or more. This chain uses TRBV12-3 or TRBV12-4 with TRBJ2-1; 10 bases fit TRBD2. The V gene end was trimmed by 5 bases and the J gene end by 5 bases; junction bases not matched to a gene: 6. The CDR3 runs 15 residues. This CDR3 is CASSPASGGNNEQFF. The CDR3 coding sequence is TGTGCCAGCAGTCCCGCTAGCGGGGGAAACAATGAGCAGTTCTTC.

In its sample, this clonotype was seen many times. Written as DNA, the CDR3 is TGTGCCAGCAGCTTAGGGACGGTCTCTGGAAACACCATATATTTT. Translated: CASSLGTVSGNTIYF. The chain couples TRBV7-9 to TRBJ1-3, with D unresolved. Deletions cut 1 base from V and 0 bases from J, with 7 bases between. From germline, CDR1 is SEHNR and CDR2 FQNEAQ (reference sequence). The CDR3 extends over 15 amino acids. Based on the CDR3 plus reference TRBV7-9 and TRBJ1-3, the full variable domain is DTGVSQNPRHKITKRGQNVTFRCDPISEHNRLYWYRQTLGQGPEFLTYFQNEAQLEKSRLLSDRFSAERPKGSFSTLEIQRTEQGDSAMYLCASSLGTVSGNTIYFGEGSWLTVV.

This clonotype occurred many times. The chain employs TRBV5-1 and TRBJ2-7; D gene ambiguous. Trimming pared 2 bases from V and 0 bases from J, leaving 9 bases between. Germline loops: CDR1 SGHRS, CDR2 YFSETQ. CDR3 size: 14 residues. CDR3 DNA: TGCGCCAGCAGCTTCTCACCCACCTCCTACGAGCAGTACTTC. It translates to CASSFSPTSYEQYF.

This clonotype was seen ten or more times. The V gene is TRBV7-2, the J gene TRBJ2-7; 8 bases match TRBD1. The CDR3 runs 17 residues. Per the germline V gene, CDR1 is SGHTA and CDR2 is FQGNSA. J was trimmed by 5 bases and V by 2 bases; bases with no gene match: 14. DNA for the CDR3: TGTGCCAGCAGCTTATTCTACGGGGCAGGGGGCCAGAACGAGCAGTACTTC. This translates into CASSLFYGAGGQNEQYF.

The chain joins TRBV7-2 to TRBJ2-2; 9 nucleotides align to TRBD2. CDR3 size: 16 residues. CDR1 SGHTA and CDR2 FQGNSA come from the germline V gene. V trimming: 6 bases; J trimming: 6 bases; junction bases outside the gene matches: 11. In nucleotides, the CDR3 is TGTGCCAGCAGAAAGGGCGGGGGGGACTCCCCCGGGGAGCTGTTTTTT. Translation gives CASRKGGGDSPGELFF.

The chain couples TRBV12-3 or TRBV12-4 to TRBJ1-5; D is perhaps TRBD1 (6 bases). This CDR3 has 15 amino acids. Trimming shortened V by 7 bases and J by 7 bases, and 20 bases separated the two germline ends. CDR3 nucleotide sequence: TGTGCCAGCACCTTGGGTGGGGAGGGGGGACAGCCCCAGCATTTT. Residues: CASTLGGEGGQPQHF.

This clonotype showed up many times. The chain has TRBV5-1 and TRBJ1-1, with D maybe TRBD1 (5 bases). The CDR3 contains 14 residues. V was cut by 4 bases and J by 1 base, with 11 bases left in between. Germline CDR1 is SGHRS and CDR2 is YFSETQ. The chain's CDR3 is CASSLLTGNTEAFF. CDR3 sequence (DNA): TGCGCCAGCAGCCTCCTCACAGGGAACACTGAAGCTTTCTTT.

This clonotype appeared many times. The V call is TRBV20-1, the J call TRBJ2-3; TRBD1 or TRBD2 may be the D gene (5 bases each). V lost 5 bases to trimming and J lost 9 bases, with 15 bases between them. The CDR3 spans 12 residues. CDR1 DFQATT and CDR2 SNEGSKA come from the germline V gene (reference sequence). In nucleotides, the CDR3 is TGCAGTGCTCACCGGGGCACGGAGACGCAGTATTTT. Amino acid sequence: CSAHRGTETQYF.

This chain joins TRBV5-1 and TRBJ1-1; weak D call: TRBD1 (5 bases). Trimming removed 0 bases from V and 5 bases from J, with 14 bases in between. CDR1 and CDR2 from the germline V gene are SGHRS and YFSETQ. The CDR3 is 15 residues long. The CDR3 here is CASSLGPGGGTEAFF. CDR3 DNA: TGCGCCAGCAGCTTGGGACCGGGCGGGGGAACTGAAGCTTTCTTT.

CDR3 sequence (DNA): TGTGCCACCAGCAGAGATAGGGAGTGGCCCGAGCAGTACTTC. This encodes CATSRDREWPEQYF. The V and J genes are TRBV15 and TRBJ2-7, with D maybe TRBD2 (5 bases). Germline CDR1 and CDR2: LNHNV and YYDKDF (reference sequence). This CDR3 spans 14 amino acids. Trimming stripped 0 bases from V and 6 bases from J, with 12 bases between.

At least ten counts were recorded for this clonotype. The V and J genes are TRBV5-1 and TRBJ2-5; tentative D call: TRBD2 (7 bases). V lost 5 bases, J lost 0 bases, and 14 bases lay in between. The CDR3 loop spans 15 amino acids. Per the germline V gene, CDR1 is SGHRS and CDR2 is YFSETQ. CDR3 in DNA: TGCGCCAGCAGAGGGGGGGCGGTGAACCAAGAGACCCAGTACTTC. Its protein is CASRGGAVNQETQYF.

The sample holds many counts of this clonotype. The chain is built from TRBV29-1 and TRBJ2-3; D not resolved. Germline CDR1 reads SQVTM; CDR2 reads ANQGSEA. This CDR3 region has 14 residues. V lost 6 bases and J 2 bases, leaving 15 bases between the germline ends. Here the CDR3 DNA reads TGCAGCGTGGCGAGGAAACAGAACACAGATACGCAGTATTTT. Translated, it gives CSVARKQNTDTQYF.